This TCR beta chain was recorded in a study of blood T cell repertoires in COVID-19. Overall study: From the United States, Italy and Spain came samples of acute and convalescent COVID-19. Sample material is recorded as cDNA or gDNA derived from T cells, B-cell-depleted T cells, or PBMCs.

Original processing methods: Amplification of reference gene primers was used by the study to estimate nucleated cell counts. The protocol was immunoSEQ multiplex PCR, while the TCRdb copy is restricted to in-frame clones and leaves out a portion. V and J calls and clone size are those listed in that table; D and trimming were worked out from the DNA. Of some 180,000 clones in the sample, around 90% were seen once. Germline CDR1 reads LGHNT; CDR2 reads FRNRAP. This CDR3 has 15 residues. Trimming stripped 3 bases from V and 1 base from J, with 12 bases between. The sequenced material came from peripheral blood. The chain links TRBV12-5 to TRBJ1-1, with D hard to call. The source of this sequence is a man aged 60 to 69 with active or convalescent COVID-19. The CDR3: CASGLGGSGNTEAFF. The DNA of the CDR3 is TGTGCTAGTGGTTTAGGTGGCAGCGGGAACACTGAAGCTTTCTTT. The whole variable domain, remainder taken from reference TRBV12-5 and TRBJ1-1, is DARVTQTPRHKVTEMGQEVTMRCQPILGHNTVFWYRQTMMQGLELLAYFRNRAPLDDSGMPKDRFSAEMPDATLATLKIQPSEPRDSAVYFCASGLGGSGNTEAFFGQGTRLTVV.